This TCR beta chain is from a study of blood T cell repertoires in COVID-19. Study overall: Specimens from acute and convalescent COVID-19 originated in the United States, Italy and Spain.

V was shortened by 3 bases and J by 4 bases, with 13 bases between the two germline ends. Germline V gene sequence: CDR1 MDHEN, CDR2 SYDVKM. The CDR3 spans 14 residues. The repertoire was sequenced with immunoSEQ multiplex PCR; TCRdb's copy has only in-frame clones and lacks some. The sample contains around 100,000 clones, around 87% of which appear only once. The sequencing sample was made of peripheral blood. This clonotype was sampled from a human donor with acute or convalescent COVID-19. The donor label of this sample is uncertain. The chain joins TRBV28 to TRBJ2-7; D not certain. For the CDR3, the DNA is TGTGCCAGCAGTTTGACATATGGGCCTTACGAGCAGTACTTC. Protein product: CASSLTYGPYEQYF.